The 8 T cell receptor beta chains below were found in one sample sequenced in a study of blood T cell repertoires in COVID-19. TCRdb's table, derived via immunoSEQ multiplex PCR, lists solely in-frame clones and lacks some. The sample records fewer than 50,000 clones, nearly 90% being singletons. The material sequenced was peripheral blood. The origin of the receptors is a man aged 70-80 years with active COVID-19.

This sequence joins TRBV5-1 and TRBJ2-5, with a possible D match to TRBD2 (5 bases). The CDR3 has 20 residues. In germline, CDR1 is SGHRS, CDR2 YFSETQ. V was trimmed by 0 bases and J by 3 bases, leaving 27 bases between them. The CDR3 coding sequence is TGCGCCAGCAGCTTGGCCGGGAAGCTAGCTCTGGGAACGCTAAAAGAGACCCAGTACTTC. This encodes CASSLAGKLALGTLKETQYF. Full variable domain (rest looked up from reference TRBV5-1 and TRBJ2-5): KAGVTQTPRYLIKTRGQQVTLSCSPISGHRSVSWYQQTPGQGLQFLFEYFSETQRNKGNFPGRFSGRQFSNSRSEMNVSTLELGDSALYLCASSLAGKLALGTLKETQYFGPGTRLLVL.

The chain links TRBV27 to TRBJ2-1; 10 bases are shared with TRBD1. This CDR3 comprises 18 residues. CDR1 and CDR2 from the germline V gene are MNHEY and SMNVEV (reference sequence). The V segment lost 5 bases and the J segment 2 bases; nucleotides outside the gene matches: 12. In nucleotides, the CDR3 is TGTGCCAGCAGTCTGACAGGGGGCGGTGTGATCGCCTACAATGAGCAGTTCTTC. Translated, it gives CASSLTGGGVIAYNEQFF.

The V call is TRBV5-1, the J call TRBJ2-3, with 13 nucleotides matching TRBD2. The CDR3 spans 15 residues. V lost 4 bases, J lost 4 bases, and 3 bases stayed unmatched. The germline V gene encodes CDR1 SGHRS and CDR2 YFSETQ. CDR3 protein: CASSAGTSGADTQYF. CDR3 nucleotides: TGCGCCAGCAGCGCCGGGACTAGCGGGGCAGATACGCAGTATTTT.

The chain carries TRBV9 and TRBJ2-5, with 8 bases fitting TRBD2. This CDR3 spans 16 amino acids. The ends lost 1 base at V and 5 bases at J; junction bases unmatched: 10. The germline V gene has CDR1 SGDLS and CDR2 YYNGEE. Here the CDR3 reads CASSVLAGGLAETQYF. The CDR3 DNA is TGTGCCAGCAGCGTATTGGCGGGGGGCCTTGCTGAGACCCAGTACTTC.

This sequence joins TRBV29-1 and TRBJ1-1; D remains unclear. The germline CDR1 and CDR2 sequences are SQVTM and ANQGSEA. V shed 4 bases and J shed 8 bases, with 11 bases lying between them. The CDR3 sequence is 11 residues long. This chain's CDR3 is CSVVVLREAFF. DNA of the CDR3: TGCAGCGTTGTTGTGCTACGGGAAGCTTTCTTT.

A few counts support this clone. V usage is TRBV12-3 or TRBV12-4 and J usage is TRBJ2-7, with a tentative D call TRBD1 (5 bases). V was pared by 7 bases and J by 5 bases, with 12 bases between. The CDR3 loop spans 12 amino acids. The CDR3 DNA sequence: TGTGCCAGCACTACCCAGGGCCACGAGCAGTACTTC. It specifies CASTTQGHEQYF.

This rearrangement joins TRBV6-2 or TRBV6-3 to TRBJ1-4, with 9 bases aligning to TRBD1. The CDR3 covers 15 residues. Trimming removed 5 bases from V and 8 bases from J; junction bases left unmatched: 9. Germline V gene sequence: CDR1 MNHEY, CDR2 SVGEGT. This chain's CDR3 is CASSQAGTGNEKLFF. CDR3 coding DNA: TGTGCCAGCAGTCAAGCCGGGACAGGGAACGAAAAACTGTTTTTT.

The chain links TRBV14 to TRBJ1-4; 8 positions agree with TRBD1. Germline V gene sequence: CDR1 SGHDN, CDR2 FVKESK. The CDR3 extends over 15 amino acids. V dropped 4 bases and J dropped 5; count of bases not matched to a gene: 6. The CDR3 nucleotides read TGTGCCAGCAGCCGTCGGACAGGGAGAAATGAAAAACTGTTTTTT. It yields the protein CASSRRTGRNEKLFF.